The clone carrying this T cell receptor beta chain was observed a few times. Its cognate antigen is unknown. Each sample provided at least 5 micrograms of extracted total RNA. Together with a sample-barcoded 5' primer, a J-beta primer mix was included in a second PCR lasting about 6 to 11 cycles. TCRdb reprocessed the 5' RACE reads via MiXCR and lists one record per CDR3 protein. The table lists some 760,000 distinct CDR3 sequences, 25% of them singletons. The sample is drawn from a study of blood T cells in healthy people across ages. Germline values: CDR1 SGHRS, CDR2 YFSETQ. This CDR3 spans 14 amino acids. The study's findings and limits: CMV status of donors was not determined, possibly confounding expanded clonotype changes. Unsorted PBMC material precluded a definitive naive versus antigen-experienced comparison.

This same sample was also part of a study on T cells of mothers and their children. From that paper: A few healthy Caucasian mothers, along with their six children, were the donors.

This receptor was obtained from a boy younger than 18 in good health. The chain has TRBV5-1 and TRBJ2-1, with D perhaps matching TRBD1 (5 bases). The J call is in doubt because the DNA end fits TRBJ2-7 better. Sequenced: blood. CDR3 nucleotide sequence: TGCGCCAGCAGATCCACCAGGACATGGGACGAGCAGTACTTC. This codes for CASRSTRTWDEQYF.